This T cell receptor (beta chain) was sequenced during a study of human T cells and chemical hapten exposure. The sample's time point: patch test 1, 2 weeks after DPC sensitization. Stated treatment: therapeutic diphenylcyclopropenone sensitization with weekly scalp DPC. Germline V gene sequence: CDR1 DFQATT, CDR2 SNEGSKA (reference sequence). V shed 2 bases and J shed 2 bases, with 7 bases lying between them. The length of the CDR3 is 12 residues. TCRdb ran MiXCR on the RACE reads and lists one entry per CDR3 protein. Seen here are approximately 350,000 distinct CDR3 sequences, roughly 6.9% observed once, and the top ten hold approximately 8%.

The sequencing used whole blood, collected in connection with sensitization to the hapten diphenylcyclopropenone (DPC). The chain uses TRBV20-1 and TRBJ2-7; D gene uncertain. This sequence originates from a woman younger than 35 with alopecia areata. Some clones in this sample may be carry-over from other donors' samples. The CDR3 region has the DNA TGCAGTGCTAGAATCGGAGCCTACGAGCAGTACTTC. Protein sequence: CSARIGAYEQYF.